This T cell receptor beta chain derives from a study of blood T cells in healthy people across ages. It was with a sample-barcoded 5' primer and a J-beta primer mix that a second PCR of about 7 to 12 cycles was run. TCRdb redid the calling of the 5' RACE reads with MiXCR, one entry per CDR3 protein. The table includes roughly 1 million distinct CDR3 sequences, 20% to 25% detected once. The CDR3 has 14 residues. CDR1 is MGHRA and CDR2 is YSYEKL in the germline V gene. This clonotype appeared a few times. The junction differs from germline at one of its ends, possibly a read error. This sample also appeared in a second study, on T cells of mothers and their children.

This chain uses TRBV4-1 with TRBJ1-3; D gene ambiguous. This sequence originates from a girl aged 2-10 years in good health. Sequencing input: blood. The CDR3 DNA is TGCGCCAGCAGCCAAGGGGATTCTGGAAACACCACATATTTT. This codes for CASSQGDSGNTTYF.